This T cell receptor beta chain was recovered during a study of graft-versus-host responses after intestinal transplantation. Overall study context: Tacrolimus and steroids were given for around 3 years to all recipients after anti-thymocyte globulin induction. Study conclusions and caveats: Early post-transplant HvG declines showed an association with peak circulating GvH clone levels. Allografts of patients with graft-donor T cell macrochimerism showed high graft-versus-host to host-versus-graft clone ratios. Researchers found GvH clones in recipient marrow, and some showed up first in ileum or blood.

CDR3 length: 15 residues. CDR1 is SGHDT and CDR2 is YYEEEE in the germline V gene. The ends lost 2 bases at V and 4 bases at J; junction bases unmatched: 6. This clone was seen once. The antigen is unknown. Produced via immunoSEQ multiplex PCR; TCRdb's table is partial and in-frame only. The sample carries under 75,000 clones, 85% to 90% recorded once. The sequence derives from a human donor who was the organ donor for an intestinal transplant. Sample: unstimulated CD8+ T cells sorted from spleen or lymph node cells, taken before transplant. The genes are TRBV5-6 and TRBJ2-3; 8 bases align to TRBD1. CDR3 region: CASSFGQGNPDTQYF. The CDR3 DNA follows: TGTGCCAGCAGCTTTGGACAGGGTAATCCAGATACGCAGTATTTT.